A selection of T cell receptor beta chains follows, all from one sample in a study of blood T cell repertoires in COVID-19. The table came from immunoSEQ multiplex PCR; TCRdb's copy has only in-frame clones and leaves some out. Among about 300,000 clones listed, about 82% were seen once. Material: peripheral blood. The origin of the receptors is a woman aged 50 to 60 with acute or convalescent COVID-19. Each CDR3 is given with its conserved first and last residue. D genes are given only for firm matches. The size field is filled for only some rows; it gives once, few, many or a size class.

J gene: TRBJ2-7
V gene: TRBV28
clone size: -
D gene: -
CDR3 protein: CASSPGYYEQYF
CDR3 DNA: TGTGCCAGCAGCCCAGGGTACTACGAGCAGTACTTC

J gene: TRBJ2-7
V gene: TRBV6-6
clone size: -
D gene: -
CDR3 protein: CASSLDDHRERYF
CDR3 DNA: TGTGCCAGCAGTCTCGACGATCACAGGGAACGGTACTTC

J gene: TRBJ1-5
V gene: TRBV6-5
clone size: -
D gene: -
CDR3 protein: CASGLSQFSNQPQHF
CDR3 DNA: TGTGCCAGCGGCCTTTCACAGTTTAGCAATCAGCCCCAGCATTTT

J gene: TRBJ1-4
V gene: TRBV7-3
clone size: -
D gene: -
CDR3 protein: CASSLPQETNEKLFF
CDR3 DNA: TGTGCCAGCAGCTTACCACAGGAAACAAATGAAAAACTGTTTTTT

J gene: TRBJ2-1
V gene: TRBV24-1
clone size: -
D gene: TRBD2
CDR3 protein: CATSDPTSGRSYNEQFF
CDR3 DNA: TGTGCCACCAGTGACCCGACTAGCGGCCGCTCCTACAATGAGCAGTTCTTC

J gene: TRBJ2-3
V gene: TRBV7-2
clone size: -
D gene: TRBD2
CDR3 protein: CASSRTSGPDTQYF
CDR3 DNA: TGTGCCAGCAGTCGGACTAGCGGCCCAGATACGCAGTATTTT

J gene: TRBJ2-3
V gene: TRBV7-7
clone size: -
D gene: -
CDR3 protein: CASSPGTDTQYF
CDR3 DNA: TGTGCCAGCAGCCCGGGCACAGATACGCAGTATTTT

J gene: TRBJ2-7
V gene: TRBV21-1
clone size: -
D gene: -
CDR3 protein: CASSRDRAGEQYF
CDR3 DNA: TGTGCCAGCAGCAGGGACAGGGCAGGCGAGCAGTACTTC

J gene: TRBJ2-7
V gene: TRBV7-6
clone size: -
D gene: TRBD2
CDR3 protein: CASSPGLVLREQYF
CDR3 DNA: TGTGCCAGCAGCCCGGGACTAGTGTTGCGCGAGCAGTACTTC

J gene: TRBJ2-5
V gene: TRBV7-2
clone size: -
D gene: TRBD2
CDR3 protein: CASSGDWTSGQETQYF
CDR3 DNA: TGTGCCAGCAGCGGCGATTGGACTAGCGGCCAAGAGACCCAGTACTTC

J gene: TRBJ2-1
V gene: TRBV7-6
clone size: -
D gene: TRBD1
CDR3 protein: CASSLVATGGWTYNEQFF
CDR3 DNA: TGTGCCAGCAGCTTAGTGGCTACAGGGGGCTGGACCTACAATGAGCAGTTCTTC

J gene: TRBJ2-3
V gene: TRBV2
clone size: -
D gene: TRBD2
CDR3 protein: CASRREGLTDTQYF
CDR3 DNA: TGTGCCAGCAGGCGGGAGGGCCTGACAGATACGCAGTATTTT

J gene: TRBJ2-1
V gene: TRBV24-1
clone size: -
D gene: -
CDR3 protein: CATSDPGGDGSNEQFF
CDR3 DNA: TGTGCCACCAGTGACCCTGGAGGGGATGGGTCCAATGAGCAGTTCTTC

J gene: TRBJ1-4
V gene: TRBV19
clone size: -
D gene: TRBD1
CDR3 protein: CATRALQGGASANEKLFF
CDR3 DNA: TGTGCCACACGCGCCCTTCAGGGGGGTGCGTCAGCTAATGAAAAACTGTTTTTT

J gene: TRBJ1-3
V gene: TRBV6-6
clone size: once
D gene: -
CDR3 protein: CASSYSRESGNTIYF
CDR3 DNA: TGTGCCAGCAGTTACTCACGGGAGTCTGGAAACACCATATATTTT

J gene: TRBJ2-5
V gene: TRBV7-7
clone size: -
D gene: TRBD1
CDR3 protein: CASSLEPRTGRPEETQYF
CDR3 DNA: TGTGCCAGCAGCTTAGAGCCTCGGACAGGGCGACCCGAAGAGACCCAGTACTTC

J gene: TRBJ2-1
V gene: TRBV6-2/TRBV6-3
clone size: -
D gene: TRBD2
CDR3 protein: CASSPTSGRVIEQFF
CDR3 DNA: TGTGCCAGCAGTCCCACTAGCGGGAGAGTCATTGAGCAGTTCTTC

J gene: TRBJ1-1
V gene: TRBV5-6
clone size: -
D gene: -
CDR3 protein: CASSPGGGTEAFF
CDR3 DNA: TGTGCCAGCAGCCCGGGCGGGGGCACTGAAGCTTTCTTT

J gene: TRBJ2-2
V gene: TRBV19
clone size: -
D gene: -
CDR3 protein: CASRSGYRVKGNTGELFF
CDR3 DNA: TGTGCCAGTAGATCGGGATACAGGGTGAAGGGAAACACCGGGGAGCTGTTTTTT

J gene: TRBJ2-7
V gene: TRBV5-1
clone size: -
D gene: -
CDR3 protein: CASSFQGEQYF
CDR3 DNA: TGCGCCAGCAGCTTCCAGGGAGAGCAGTACTTC

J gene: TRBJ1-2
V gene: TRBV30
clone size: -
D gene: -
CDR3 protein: CAWSRLGLYNYGYTF
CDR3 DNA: TGTGCCTGGAGTAGGTTAGGACTTTATAACTATGGCTACACCTTC

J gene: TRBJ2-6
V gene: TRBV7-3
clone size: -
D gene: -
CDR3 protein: CASSLTTVEGSSGANVLTF
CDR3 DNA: TGTGCCAGCAGCTTAACAACCGTGGAGGGAAGCTCTGGGGCCAACGTCCTGACTTTC

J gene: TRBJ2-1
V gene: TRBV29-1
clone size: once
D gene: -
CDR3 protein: CSVEVSAGSSYNEQFF
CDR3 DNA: TGCAGCGTTGAAGTTAGCGCGGGTAGCTCCTACAATGAGCAGTTCTTC

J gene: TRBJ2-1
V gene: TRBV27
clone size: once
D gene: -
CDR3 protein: CASRPRAGSYNEQFF
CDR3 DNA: TGTGCCAGCAGACCACGCGCGGGCTCCTACAATGAGCAGTTCTTC

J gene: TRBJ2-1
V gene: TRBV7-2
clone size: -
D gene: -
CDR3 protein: CASSLAEGSYNEQFF
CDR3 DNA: TGTGCCAGCAGCTTAGCGGAGGGCTCCTACAATGAGCAGTTCTTC

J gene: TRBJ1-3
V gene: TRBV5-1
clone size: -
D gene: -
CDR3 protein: CASSLGGRSSGNTIYF
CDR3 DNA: TGCGCCAGCAGCCTTGGAGGCCGGAGCTCTGGAAACACCATATATTTT

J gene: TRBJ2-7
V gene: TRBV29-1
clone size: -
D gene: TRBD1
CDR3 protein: CSVEGTGIYEQYF
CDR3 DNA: TGCAGCGTTGAAGGGACAGGGATCTACGAGCAGTACTTC

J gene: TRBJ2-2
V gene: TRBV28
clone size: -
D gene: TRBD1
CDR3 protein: CASGGQGGTGELFF
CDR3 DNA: TGTGCCAGTGGAGGACAGGGTGGAACCGGGGAGCTGTTTTTT

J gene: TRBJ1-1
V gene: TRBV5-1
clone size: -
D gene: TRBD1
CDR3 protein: CASSLYRGTEAFF
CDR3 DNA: TGCGCCAGCAGCTTGTACAGGGGCACTGAAGCTTTCTTT

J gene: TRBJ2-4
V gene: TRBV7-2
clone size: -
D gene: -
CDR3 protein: CASSLPGAYIQYF
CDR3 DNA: TGTGCCAGCAGTTTGCCTGGGGCGTACATTCAGTACTTC

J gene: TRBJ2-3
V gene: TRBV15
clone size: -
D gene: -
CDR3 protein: CATSRETASTDTQYF
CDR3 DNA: TGTGCCACCAGCAGAGAGACAGCGAGCACAGATACGCAGTATTTT